This T cell receptor (beta chain) was documented in a study of CD8+CD57+ T cells in acquired aplastic anemia. Study-level points and caveats: Around 29 CD8+ CDR3 sequences were shared between patients and controls. Statistical testing detected no significant gap in CD8+ Simpson's diversity between patients and controls.

This clonotype was detected ten times or more. Its antigen is still unknown. TCR beta VDJ and CDR3 profiling used genomic DNA as template. One entry per CDR3 protein results from TCRdb running MiXCR on the reads. The sample records about 150,000 distinct CDR3 sequences, 40% to 60% being singletons. Patients chosen for sequencing had CD8+CD57+ cells that had expanded, as shown by flow cytometry. Germline-derived CDR1 and CDR2 are SGHRS and YFSETQ. The CDR3 spans 15 residues. V gave up 0 bases and J gave up 0 bases, with 10 bases separating them. This sequence joins TRBV5-1 and TRBJ2-7; TRBD2 is a possible D gene (6 bases). This clonotype was sampled from a human donor with aplastic anemia. The sequenced sample was sorted CD4+, CD8+, or CD8+CD57+ T cells (not recorded which) from PBMCs. The CDR3 sequence: CASSLAQGGSYEQYF. CDR3 bases: TGCGCCAGCAGCTTGGCCCAGGGAGGCTCCTACGAGCAGTACTTC.